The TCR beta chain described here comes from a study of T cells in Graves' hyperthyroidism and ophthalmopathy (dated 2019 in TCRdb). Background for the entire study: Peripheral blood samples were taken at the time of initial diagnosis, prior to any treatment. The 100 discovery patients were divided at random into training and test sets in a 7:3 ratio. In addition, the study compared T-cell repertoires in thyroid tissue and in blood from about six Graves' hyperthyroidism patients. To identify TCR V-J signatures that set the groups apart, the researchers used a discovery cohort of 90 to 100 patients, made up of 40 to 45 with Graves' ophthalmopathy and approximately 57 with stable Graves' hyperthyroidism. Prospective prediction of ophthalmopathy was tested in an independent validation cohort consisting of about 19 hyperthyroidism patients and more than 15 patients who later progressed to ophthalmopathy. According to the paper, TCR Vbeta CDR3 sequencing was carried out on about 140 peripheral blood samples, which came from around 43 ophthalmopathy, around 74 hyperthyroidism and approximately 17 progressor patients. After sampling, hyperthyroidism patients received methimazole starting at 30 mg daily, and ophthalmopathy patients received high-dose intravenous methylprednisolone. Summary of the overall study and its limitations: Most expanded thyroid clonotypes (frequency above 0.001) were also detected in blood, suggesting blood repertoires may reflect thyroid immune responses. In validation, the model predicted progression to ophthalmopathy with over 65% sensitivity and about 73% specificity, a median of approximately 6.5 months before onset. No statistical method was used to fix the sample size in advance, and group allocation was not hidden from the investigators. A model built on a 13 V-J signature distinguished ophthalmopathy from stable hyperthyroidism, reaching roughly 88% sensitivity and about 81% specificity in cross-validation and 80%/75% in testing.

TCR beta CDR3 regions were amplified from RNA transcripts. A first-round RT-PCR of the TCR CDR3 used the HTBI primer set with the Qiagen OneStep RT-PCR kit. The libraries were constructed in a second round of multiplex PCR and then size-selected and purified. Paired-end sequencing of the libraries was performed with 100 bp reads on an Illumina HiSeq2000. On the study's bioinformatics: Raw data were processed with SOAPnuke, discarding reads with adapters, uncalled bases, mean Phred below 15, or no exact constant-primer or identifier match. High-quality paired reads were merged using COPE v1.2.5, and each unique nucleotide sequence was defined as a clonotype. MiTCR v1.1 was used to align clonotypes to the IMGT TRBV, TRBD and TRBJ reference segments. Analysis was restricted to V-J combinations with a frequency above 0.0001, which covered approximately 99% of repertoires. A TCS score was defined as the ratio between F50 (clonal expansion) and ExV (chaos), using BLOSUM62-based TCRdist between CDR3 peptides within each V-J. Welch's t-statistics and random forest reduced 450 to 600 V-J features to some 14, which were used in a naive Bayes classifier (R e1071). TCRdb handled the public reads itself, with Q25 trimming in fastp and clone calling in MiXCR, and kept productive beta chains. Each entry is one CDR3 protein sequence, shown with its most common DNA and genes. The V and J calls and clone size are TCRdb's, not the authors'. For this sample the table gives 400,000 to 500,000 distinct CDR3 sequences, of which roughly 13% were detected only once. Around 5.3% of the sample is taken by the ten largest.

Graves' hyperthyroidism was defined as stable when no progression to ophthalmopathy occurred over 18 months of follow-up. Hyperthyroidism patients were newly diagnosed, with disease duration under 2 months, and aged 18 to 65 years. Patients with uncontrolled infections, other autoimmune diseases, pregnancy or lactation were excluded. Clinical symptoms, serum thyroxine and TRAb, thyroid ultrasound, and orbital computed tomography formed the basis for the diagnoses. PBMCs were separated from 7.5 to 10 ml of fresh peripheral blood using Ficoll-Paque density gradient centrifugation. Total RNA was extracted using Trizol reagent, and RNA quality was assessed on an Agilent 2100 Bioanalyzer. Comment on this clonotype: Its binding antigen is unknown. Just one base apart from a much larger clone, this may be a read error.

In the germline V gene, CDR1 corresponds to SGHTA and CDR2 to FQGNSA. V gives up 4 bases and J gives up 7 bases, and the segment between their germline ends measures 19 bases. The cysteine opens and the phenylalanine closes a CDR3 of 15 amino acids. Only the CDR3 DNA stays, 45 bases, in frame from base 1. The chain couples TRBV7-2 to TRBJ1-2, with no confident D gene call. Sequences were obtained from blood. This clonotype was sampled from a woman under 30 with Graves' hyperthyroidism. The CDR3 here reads CASSSSQERFSGYTF. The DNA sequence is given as TGTGCCAGCAGCTCTTCTCAGGAGCGGTTCAGTGGCTACACCTTC.